This T cell receptor (beta chain) was sequenced for a study of shared clonotypes between healthy human individuals. Naive CD8 cells comprised CD45RO-negative, CCR7-positively selected cells, excluding terminally differentiated effector memory CD45RA+ cells. On this clone: Antigen specificity is unknown.

Only in-frame clones appear in the TCRdb table, and some are missing; sequencing was by immunoSEQ multiplex PCR. The data show hundreds of thousands of clones, around 96% seen once. Study-wide points: On the whole, naive subsets had larger estimated richness than memory subsets had.

Sequenced material: naive CD8+ T cells sorted from blood. The source of this sequence is a woman in her twenties or thirties in good health.

The DNA for the CDR3 is TGCGCCAGCAGCTTGGGTGGCAGGGTGGGCACTGAAGCTTTCTTT. Protein product: CASSLGGRVGTEAFF. This rearrangement joins TRBV5-1 to TRBJ1-1; perhaps TRBD1 as D (5 bases). Germline loops: CDR1 SGHRS, CDR2 YFSETQ. The CDR3 length is 15 residues. V lost 0 bases and J lost 4, with 13 bases in between.